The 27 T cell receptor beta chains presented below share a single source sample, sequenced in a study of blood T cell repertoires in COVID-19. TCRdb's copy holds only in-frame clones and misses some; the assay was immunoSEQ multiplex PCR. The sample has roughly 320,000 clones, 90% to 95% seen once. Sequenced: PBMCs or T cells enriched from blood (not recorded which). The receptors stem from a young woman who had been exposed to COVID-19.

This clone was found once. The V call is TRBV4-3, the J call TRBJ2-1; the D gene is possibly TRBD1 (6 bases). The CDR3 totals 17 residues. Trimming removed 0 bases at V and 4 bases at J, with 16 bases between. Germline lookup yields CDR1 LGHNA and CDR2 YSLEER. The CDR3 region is CASSQDLGQGQYNEQFF. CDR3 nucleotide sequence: TGCGCCAGCAGCCAAGATCTTGGGCAGGGGCAGTACAATGAGCAGTTCTTC.

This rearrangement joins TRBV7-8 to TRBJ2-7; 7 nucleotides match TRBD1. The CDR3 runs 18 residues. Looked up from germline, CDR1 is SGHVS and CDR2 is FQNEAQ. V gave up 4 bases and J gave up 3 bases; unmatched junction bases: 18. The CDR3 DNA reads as TGTGCCAGCAGCTCGCTGGGGCAGGGGGTCGTCTTTATCTACGAGCAGTACTTC. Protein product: CASSSLGQGVVFIYEQYF. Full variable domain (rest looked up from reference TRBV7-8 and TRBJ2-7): GAGVSQSPRYKVAKRGQDVALRCDPISGHVSLFWYQQALGQGPEFLTYFQNEAQLDKSGLPSDRFFAERPEGSVSTLKIQRTQQEDSAVYLCASSSLGQGVVFIYEQYFGPGTRLTVT.

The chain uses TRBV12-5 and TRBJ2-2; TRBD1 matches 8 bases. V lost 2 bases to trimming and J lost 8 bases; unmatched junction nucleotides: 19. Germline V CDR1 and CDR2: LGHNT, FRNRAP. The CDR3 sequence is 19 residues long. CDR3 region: CASGLTGGTGLRFAGELFF. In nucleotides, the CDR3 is TGTGCTAGTGGTTTGACAGGGGGTACTGGACTACGGTTCGCGGGGGAGCTGTTTTTT.

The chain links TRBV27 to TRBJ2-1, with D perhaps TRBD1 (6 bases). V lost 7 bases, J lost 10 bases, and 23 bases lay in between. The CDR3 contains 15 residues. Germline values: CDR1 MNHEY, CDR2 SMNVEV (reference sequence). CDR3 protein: CASNPVGAVVKEQFF. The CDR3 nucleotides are TGTGCCAGCAACCCGGTGGGGGCGGTTGTGAAGGAGCAGTTCTTC.

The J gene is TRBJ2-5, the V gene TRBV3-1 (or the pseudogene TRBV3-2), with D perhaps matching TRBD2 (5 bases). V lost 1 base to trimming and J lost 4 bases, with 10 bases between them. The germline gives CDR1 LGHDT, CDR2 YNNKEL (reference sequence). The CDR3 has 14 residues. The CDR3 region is CASSQGMGAETQYF. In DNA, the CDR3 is TGTGCCAGCAGCCAAGGCATGGGAGCAGAGACCCAGTACTTC.

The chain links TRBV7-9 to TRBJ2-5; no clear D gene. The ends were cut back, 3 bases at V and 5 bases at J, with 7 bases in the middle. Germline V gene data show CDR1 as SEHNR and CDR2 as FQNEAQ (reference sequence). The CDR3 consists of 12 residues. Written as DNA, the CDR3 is TGTGCCAGCAGCTTTGGTAGCGAGACCCAGTACTTC. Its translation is CASSFGSETQYF.

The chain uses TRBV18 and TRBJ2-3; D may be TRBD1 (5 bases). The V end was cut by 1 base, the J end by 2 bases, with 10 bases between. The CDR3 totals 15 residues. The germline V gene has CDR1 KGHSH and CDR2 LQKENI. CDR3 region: CASSPRQGFTDTQYF. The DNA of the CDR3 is TGTGCCAGCTCACCACGGCAGGGCTTCACAGATACGCAGTATTTT.

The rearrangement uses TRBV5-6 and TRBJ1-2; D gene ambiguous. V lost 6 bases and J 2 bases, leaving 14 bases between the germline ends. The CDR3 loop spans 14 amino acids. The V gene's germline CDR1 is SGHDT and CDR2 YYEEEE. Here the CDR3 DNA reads TGTGCCAGCACCCGGTCAGGTTGGAACTATGGCTACACCTTC. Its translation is CASTRSGWNYGYTF.

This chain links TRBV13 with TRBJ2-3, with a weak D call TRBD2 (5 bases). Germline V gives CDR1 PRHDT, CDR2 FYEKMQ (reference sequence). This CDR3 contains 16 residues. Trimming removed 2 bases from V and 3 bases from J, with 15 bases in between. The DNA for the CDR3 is TGTGCCAGCAGCTTAAGGGTCGGTTTAGCGACAGATACGCAGTATTTT. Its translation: CASSLRVGLATDTQYF.

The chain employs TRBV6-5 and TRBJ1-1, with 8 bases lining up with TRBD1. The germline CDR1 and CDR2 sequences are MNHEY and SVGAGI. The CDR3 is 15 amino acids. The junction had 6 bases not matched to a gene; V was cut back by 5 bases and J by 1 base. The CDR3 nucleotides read TGTGCCAGCAGTCCCAGACAGGGGACGAACACTGAAGCTTTCTTT. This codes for CASSPRQGTNTEAFF.

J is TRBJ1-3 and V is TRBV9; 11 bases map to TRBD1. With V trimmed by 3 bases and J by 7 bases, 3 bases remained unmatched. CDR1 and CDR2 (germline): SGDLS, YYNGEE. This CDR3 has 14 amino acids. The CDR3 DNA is TGTGCCAGCAGCGAGGGACAGGGGGGTAACACCATATATTTT. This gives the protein CASSEGQGGNTIYF.

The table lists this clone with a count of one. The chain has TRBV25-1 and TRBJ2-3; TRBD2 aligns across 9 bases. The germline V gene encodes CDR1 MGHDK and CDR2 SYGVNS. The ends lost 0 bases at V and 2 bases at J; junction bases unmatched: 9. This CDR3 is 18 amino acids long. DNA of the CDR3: TGTGCCAGCAGTGAATACGCGGGGGGGTCCCCTATCACAGATACGCAGTATTTT. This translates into CASSEYAGGSPITDTQYF.

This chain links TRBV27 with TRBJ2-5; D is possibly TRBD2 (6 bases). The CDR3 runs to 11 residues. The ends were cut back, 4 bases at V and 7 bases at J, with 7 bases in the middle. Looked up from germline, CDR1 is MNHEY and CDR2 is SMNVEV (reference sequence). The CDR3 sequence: CASSSRGTQYF. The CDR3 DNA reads TGTGCCAGCAGTTCGCGGGGGACCCAGTACTTC.

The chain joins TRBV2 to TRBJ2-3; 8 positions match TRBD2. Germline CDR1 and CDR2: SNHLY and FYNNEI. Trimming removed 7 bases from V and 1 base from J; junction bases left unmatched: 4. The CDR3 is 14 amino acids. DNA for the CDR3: TGTGCCAGCACCAGAGCGGGGGGCACAGATACGCAGTATTTT. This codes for CASTRAGGTDTQYF.

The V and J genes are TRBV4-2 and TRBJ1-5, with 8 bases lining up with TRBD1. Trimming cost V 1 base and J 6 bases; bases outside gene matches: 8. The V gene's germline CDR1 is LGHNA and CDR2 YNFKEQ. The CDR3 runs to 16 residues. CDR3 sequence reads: CASSQGTGGWGQPQHF. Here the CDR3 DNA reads TGTGCCAGCAGCCAAGGTACAGGGGGATGGGGTCAGCCCCAGCATTTT.

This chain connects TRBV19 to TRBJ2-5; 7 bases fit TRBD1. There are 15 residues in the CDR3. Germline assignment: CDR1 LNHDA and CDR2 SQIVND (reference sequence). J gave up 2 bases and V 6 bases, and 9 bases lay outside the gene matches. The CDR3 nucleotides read TGTGCCAGTAGGACAGGGTACGGCCTTCAAGAGACCCAGTACTTC. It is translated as CASRTGYGLQETQYF. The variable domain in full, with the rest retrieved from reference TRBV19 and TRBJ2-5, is DGGITQSPKYLFRKEGQNVTLSCEQNLNHDAMYWYRQDPGQGLRLIYYSQIVNDFQKGDIAEGYSVSREKKESFPLTVTSAQKNPTAFYLCASRTGYGLQETQYFGPGTRLLVL.

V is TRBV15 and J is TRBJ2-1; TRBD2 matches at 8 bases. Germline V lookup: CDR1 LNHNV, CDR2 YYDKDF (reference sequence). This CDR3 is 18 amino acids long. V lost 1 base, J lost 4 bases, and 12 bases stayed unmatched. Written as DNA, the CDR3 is TGTGCCACCAGCAGAGGGAGGCGGGGGGTCCCTAGATACAATGAGCAGTTCTTC. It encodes CATSRGRRGVPRYNEQFF.

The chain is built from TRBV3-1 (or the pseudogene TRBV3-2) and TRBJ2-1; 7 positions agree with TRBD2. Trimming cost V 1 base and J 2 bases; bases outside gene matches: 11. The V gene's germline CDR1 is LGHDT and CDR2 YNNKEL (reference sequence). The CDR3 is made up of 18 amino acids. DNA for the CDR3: TGTGCCAGCAGCCAAGTGCCGCAAATAGCGGGTACCTACAATGAGCAGTTCTTC. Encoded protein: CASSQVPQIAGTYNEQFF.

CDR3 sequence: CASSTDRNYGYTF. The DNA of the CDR3 is TGTGCCAGCAGTACGGACAGGAACTATGGCTACACCTTC. The chain uses TRBV27 and TRBJ1-2, with 7 bases fitting TRBD1. The CDR3 extends over 13 amino acids. Germline V gene lookup returns CDR1 MNHEY and CDR2 SMNVEV (reference sequence). The trim removed 5 bases at V and 2 bases at J, leaving 2 bases unmatched.

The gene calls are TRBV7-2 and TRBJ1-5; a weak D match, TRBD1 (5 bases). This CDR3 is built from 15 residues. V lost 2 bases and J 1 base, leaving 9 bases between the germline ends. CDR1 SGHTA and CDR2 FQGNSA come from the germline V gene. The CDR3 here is CASSLFRGSNQPQHF. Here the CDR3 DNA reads TGTGCCAGCAGCTTATTCCGGGGGAGCAATCAGCCCCAGCATTTT.

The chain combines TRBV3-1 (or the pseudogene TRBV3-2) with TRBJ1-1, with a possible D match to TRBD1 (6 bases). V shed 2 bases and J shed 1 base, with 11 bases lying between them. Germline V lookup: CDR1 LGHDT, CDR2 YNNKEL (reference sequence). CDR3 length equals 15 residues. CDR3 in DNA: TGTGCCAGCAGCCAATGGGGACACGCGAACACTGAAGCTTTCTTT. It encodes CASSQWGHANTEAFF.

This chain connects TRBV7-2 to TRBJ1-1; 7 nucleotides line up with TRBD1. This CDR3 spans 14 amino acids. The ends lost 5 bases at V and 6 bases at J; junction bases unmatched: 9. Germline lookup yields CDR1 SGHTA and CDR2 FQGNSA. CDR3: CASSLTGSKAEAFF. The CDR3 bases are TGTGCCAGCAGCCTGACAGGGTCGAAGGCTGAAGCTTTCTTT. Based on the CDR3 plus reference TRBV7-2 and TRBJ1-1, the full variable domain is GAGVSQSPSNKVTEKGKDVELRCDPISGHTALYWYRQSLGQGLEFLIYFQGNSAPDKSGLPSDRFSAERTGGSVSTLTIQRTQQEDSAVYLCASSLTGSKAEAFFGQGTRLTVV.

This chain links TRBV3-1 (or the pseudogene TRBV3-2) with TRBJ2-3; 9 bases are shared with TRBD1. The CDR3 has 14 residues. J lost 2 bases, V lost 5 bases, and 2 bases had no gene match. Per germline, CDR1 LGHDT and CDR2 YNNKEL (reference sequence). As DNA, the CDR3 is TGTGCCAGCAGCAGGACAGGGGACACAGATACGCAGTATTTT. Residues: CASSRTGDTDTQYF.

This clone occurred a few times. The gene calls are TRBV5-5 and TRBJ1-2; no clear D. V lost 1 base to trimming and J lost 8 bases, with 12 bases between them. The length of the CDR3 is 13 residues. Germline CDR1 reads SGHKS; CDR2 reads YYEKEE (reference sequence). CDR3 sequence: CASSLNGREGYTF. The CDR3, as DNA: TGTGCCAGCAGCTTGAACGGGCGGGAGGGCTACACCTTC.

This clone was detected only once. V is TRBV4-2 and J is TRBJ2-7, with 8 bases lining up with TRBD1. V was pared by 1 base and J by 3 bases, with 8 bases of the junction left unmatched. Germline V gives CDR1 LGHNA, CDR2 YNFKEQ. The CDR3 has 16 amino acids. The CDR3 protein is CASSQAAGGLLYEQYF. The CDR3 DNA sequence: TGTGCCAGCAGCCAAGCTGCAGGGGGCCTTCTCTACGAGCAGTACTTC.

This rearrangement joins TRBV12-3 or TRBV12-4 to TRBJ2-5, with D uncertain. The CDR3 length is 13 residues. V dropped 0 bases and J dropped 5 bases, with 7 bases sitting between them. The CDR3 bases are TGTGCCAGCAGTTTAGCGTTCGGGGAGACCCAGTACTTC. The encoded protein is CASSLAFGETQYF.

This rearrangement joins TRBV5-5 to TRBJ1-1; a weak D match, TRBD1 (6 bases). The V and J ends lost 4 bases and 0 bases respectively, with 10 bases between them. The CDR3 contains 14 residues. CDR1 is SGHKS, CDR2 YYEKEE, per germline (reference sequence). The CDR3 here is CASSQDSLNTEAFF. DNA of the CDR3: TGTGCCAGCAGCCAGGACAGTTTGAACACTGAAGCTTTCTTT.